The next 3 T cell receptor beta chains were all read from a single sample in a study of blood T cell repertoires in COVID-19. TCRdb's copy holds only in-frame clones and misses some; the assay was immunoSEQ multiplex PCR. The sample shows tens of thousands of clones, 70% to 90% of them seen only once. Input material: peripheral blood. The receptors were sampled from a human donor in a cohort sampled during active COVID-19.

The rearrangement links TRBV19 to TRBJ2-1, with TRBD2 matching 8 bases. The V gene's germline CDR1 is LNHDA and CDR2 SQIVND (reference sequence). This CDR3 has 14 amino acids. The V segment lost 2 bases and the J segment 10 bases; nucleotides outside the gene matches: 7. The CDR3 bases are TGTGCCAGTAGTATACAAATAGCGGGAAGGGAGCAGTTCTTC. Residues: CASSIQIAGREQFF.

V and J are TRBV9 and TRBJ2-7; a possible D gene is TRBD1 (5 bases). Looked up from germline, CDR1 is SGDLS and CDR2 is YYNGEE. The CDR3 spans 13 residues. The germline V and J ends were trimmed by 2 bases and 6 bases, with 12 bases remaining between them. CDR3 sequence reads: CASSVEGVSEQYF. The CDR3 nucleotides are TGTGCCAGCAGCGTCGAAGGGGTTAGCGAGCAGTACTTC.

The chain carries TRBV30 and TRBJ1-4; D remains unclear. The V end was cut by 3 bases, the J end by 5 bases, with 13 bases between. CDR1 is GTSNPN and CDR2 is SVGIG in the germline V gene (reference sequence). This CDR3 has 14 residues. The CDR3 DNA reads TGTGCCTGGAGAGCCGGGAGCAAAAATGAAAAACTGTTTTTT. It is translated as CAWRAGSKNEKLFF. The full variable domain, completed using reference TRBV30 and TRBJ1-4, is SQTIHQWPATLVQPVGSPLSLECTVEGTSNPNLYWYRQAAGRGLQLLFYSVGIGQISSEVPQNLSASRPQDRQFILSSKKLLLSDSGFYLCAWRAGSKNEKLFFGSGTQLSVL.